This T cell receptor (beta chain) is drawn from a study of shared clonotypes between healthy human individuals. Germline values: CDR1 LNHDA, CDR2 SQIVND (reference sequence). The CDR3 has 17 amino acids. V shed 5 bases, J shed 2 bases, and the junction held 12 bases outside the gene matches. Only one count was recorded for this clone. Produced via immunoSEQ multiplex PCR; TCRdb's table is partial and in-frame only. The data contain some 680,000 clones, around 78% of them singletons. The source is a woman aged 25 to 45 in good health. The V call is TRBV19, the J call TRBJ2-4, with TRBD2 matching 7 bases. Sequencing was performed on memory CD4+ T cells sorted from blood. Subset defined: CD45RA-negative fraction. The CDR3: CASSARGEGQTKNIQYF. The CDR3 nucleotides read TGTGCCAGTAGTGCCCGAGGGGAGGGGCAGACCAAAAACATTCAGTACTTC.